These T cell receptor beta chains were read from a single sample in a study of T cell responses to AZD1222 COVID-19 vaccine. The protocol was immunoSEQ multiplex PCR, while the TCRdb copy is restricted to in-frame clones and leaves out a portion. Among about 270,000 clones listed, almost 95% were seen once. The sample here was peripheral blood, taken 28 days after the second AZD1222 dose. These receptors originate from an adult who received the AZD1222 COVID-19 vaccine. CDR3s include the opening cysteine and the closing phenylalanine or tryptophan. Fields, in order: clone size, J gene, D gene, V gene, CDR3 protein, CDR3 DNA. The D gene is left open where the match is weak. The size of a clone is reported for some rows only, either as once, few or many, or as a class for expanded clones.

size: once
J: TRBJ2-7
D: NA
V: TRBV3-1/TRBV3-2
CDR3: CASSPRWSYEQYF
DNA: TGTGCCAGCAGCCCCCGGTGGAGCTACGAGCAGTACTTC

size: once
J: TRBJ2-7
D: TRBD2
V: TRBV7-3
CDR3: CASSSTSGSGYEQYF
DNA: TGTGCCAGCAGCTCCACTAGCGGGAGTGGATACGAGCAGTACTTC

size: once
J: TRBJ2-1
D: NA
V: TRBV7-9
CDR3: CASVWGGTYNEQFF
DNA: TGTGCCAGCGTCTGGGGGGGCACGTACAATGAGCAGTTCTTC

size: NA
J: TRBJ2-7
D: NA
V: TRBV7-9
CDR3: CASSPEMGAYEQYF
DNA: TGTGCCAGCAGCCCGGAGATGGGGGCCTACGAGCAGTACTTC

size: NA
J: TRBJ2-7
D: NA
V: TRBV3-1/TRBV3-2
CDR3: CASSGGANYYEQYF
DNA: TGTGCCAGCAGTGGGGGGGCCAACTACTACGAGCAGTACTTC

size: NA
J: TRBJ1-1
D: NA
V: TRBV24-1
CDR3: CATSDSGQGTTEAFF
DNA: TGTGCCACCAGTGACTCGGGACAAGGAACAACTGAAGCTTTCTTT

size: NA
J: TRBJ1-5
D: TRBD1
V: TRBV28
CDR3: CASLDRGLTQHF
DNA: TGTGCCAGCTTAGACAGGGGGCTGACCCAGCATTTT

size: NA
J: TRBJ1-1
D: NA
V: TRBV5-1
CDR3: CASSLVNADTEAFF
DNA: TGCGCCAGCAGCTTGGTCAATGCTGACACTGAAGCTTTCTTT

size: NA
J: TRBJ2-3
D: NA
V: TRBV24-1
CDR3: CATSGSTDTQYF
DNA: TGTGCCACCAGCGGGAGCACAGATACGCAGTATTTT

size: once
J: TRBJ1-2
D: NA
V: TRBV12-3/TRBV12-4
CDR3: CASTGGAGGYTF
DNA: TGTGCCAGCACGGGGGGGGCAGGCGGCTACACCTTC

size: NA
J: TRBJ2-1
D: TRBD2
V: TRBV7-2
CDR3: CASRSGTSGIYNEQFF
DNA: TGTGCCAGCAGATCCGGGACTAGCGGAATCTACAATGAGCAGTTCTTC

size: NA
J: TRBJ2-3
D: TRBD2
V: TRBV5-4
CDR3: CASSLDSGGTDTQYF
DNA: TGTGCCAGCAGCTTGGATAGCGGGGGGACAGATACGCAGTATTTT

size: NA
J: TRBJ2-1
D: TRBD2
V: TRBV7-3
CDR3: CASSPPSGIQFF
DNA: TGTGCCAGCAGCCCGCCTAGCGGGATACAGTTCTTC

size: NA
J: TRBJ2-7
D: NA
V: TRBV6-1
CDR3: CASSERVVYEQYF
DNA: TGTGCCAGCAGTGAAAGGGTGGTGTACGAGCAGTACTTC

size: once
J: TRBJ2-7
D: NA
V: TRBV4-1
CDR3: CASRPRQSSYEQYF
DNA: TGCGCCAGCAGGCCGAGACAGAGTTCCTACGAGCAGTACTTC

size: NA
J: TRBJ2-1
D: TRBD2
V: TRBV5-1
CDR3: CASSSIAGGENEQFF
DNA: TGCGCCAGCAGCTCCATAGCGGGAGGGGAGAATGAGCAGTTCTTC

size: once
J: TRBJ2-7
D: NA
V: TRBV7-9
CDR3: CASSMQWGEENEQYF
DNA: TGTGCCAGCAGCATGCAGTGGGGGGAGGAGAACGAGCAGTACTTC

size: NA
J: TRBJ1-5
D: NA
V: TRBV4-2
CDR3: CASSQAENSNQPQHF
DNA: TGTGCCAGCAGCCAAGCAGAAAATAGCAATCAGCCCCAGCATTTT

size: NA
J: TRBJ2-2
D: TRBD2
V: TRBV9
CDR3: CASSATGLAGVGTGELFF
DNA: TGTGCCAGCAGCGCCACGGGACTAGCGGGAGTGGGGACCGGGGAGCTGTTTTTT

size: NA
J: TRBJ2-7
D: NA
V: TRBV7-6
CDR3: CASSLVREDEQYF
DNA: TGTGCCAGCAGCTTAGTTAGAGAGGACGAGCAGTACTTC

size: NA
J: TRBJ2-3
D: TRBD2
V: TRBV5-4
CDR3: CASSPIAGGTTDTQYF
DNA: TGTGCCAGCAGCCCCATAGCGGGGGGCACCACAGATACGCAGTATTTT

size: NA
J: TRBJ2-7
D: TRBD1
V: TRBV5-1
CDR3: CASSLSGQNYEQYF
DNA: TGCGCCAGCAGCTTGTCGGGACAGAATTACGAGCAGTACTTC

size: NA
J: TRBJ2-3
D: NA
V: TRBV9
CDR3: CASSRGGTDTQYF
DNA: TGTGCCAGCAGCAGAGGGGGGACAGATACGCAGTATTTT

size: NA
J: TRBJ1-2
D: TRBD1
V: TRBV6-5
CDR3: CASRYRQGPYGYTF
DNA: TGTGCCAGCAGATACCGACAGGGTCCCTATGGCTACACCTTC

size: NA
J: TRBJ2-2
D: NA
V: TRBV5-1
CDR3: CASSLEGQTTGELFF
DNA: TGCGCCAGCAGCTTGGAAGGACAGACCACCGGGGAGCTGTTTTTT

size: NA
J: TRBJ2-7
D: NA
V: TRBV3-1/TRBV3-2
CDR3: CASSQVTPYEQYF
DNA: TGTGCCAGCAGCCAAGTGACACCTTACGAGCAGTACTTC

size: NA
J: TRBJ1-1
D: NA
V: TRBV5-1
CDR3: CASSLRQTNTEAFF
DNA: TGCGCCAGCAGCTTACGACAGACCAACACTGAAGCTTTCTTT

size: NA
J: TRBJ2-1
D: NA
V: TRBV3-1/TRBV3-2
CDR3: CASSHRTSSPYNEQFF
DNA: TGTGCCAGCAGCCATCGAACTAGCAGCCCGTACAATGAGCAGTTCTTC

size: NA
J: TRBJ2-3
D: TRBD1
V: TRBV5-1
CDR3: CASSPGQGATDTQYF
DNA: TGCGCCAGCAGCCCCGGACAGGGGGCCACAGATACGCAGTATTTT

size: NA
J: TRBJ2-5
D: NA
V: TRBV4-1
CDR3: CASSQGWEVGQETQYF
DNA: TGCGCCAGCAGCCAAGGTTGGGAGGTGGGCCAAGAGACCCAGTACTTC

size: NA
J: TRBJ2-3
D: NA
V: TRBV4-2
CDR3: CASSQGVTGAAQYF
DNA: TGTGCCAGCAGCCAAGGAGTGACAGGCGCAGCGCAGTATTTT

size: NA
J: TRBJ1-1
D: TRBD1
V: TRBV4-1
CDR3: CASSAGQGITEAFF
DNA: TGCGCCAGCAGCGCGGGACAGGGGATCACTGAAGCTTTCTTT

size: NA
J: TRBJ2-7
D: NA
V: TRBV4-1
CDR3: CASSLPGTDSYEQYF
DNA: TGCGCCAGCAGCCTTCCCGGGACGGACTCCTACGAGCAGTACTTC

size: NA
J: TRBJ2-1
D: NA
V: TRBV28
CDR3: CASSFGLYNEQFF
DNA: TGTGCCAGCAGTTTCGGACTCTACAATGAGCAGTTCTTC

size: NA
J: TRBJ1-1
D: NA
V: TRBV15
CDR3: CATSGQYTEAFF
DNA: TGTGCCACCAGCGGACAGTACACTGAAGCTTTCTTT

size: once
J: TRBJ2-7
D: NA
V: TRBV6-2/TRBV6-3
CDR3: CASSPAYEQYF
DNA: TGTGCCAGCAGTCCCGCCTACGAGCAGTACTTC

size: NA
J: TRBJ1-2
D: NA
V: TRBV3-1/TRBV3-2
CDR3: CASSSGGYSNYGYTF
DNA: TGTGCCAGCAGTTCGGGGGGGTACTCTAACTATGGCTACACCTTC

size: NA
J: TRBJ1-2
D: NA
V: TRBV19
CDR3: CASTPRGHLGYTF
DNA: TGTGCCAGTACCCCTCGGGGACACCTAGGCTACACCTTC

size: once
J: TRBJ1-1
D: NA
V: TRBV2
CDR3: CASSEAPGGANTEAFF
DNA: TGTGCCAGCAGTGAAGCGCCCGGGGGGGCCAACACTGAAGCTTTCTTT

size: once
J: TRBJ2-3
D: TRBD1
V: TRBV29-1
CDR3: CSVPGTGWTDTQYF
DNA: TGCAGCGTGCCGGGGACAGGTTGGACAGATACGCAGTATTTT

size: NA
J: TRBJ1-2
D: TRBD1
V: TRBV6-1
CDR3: CASSEQGRQGAYGYTF
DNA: TGTGCCAGCAGTGAACAGGGGAGACAGGGGGCTTATGGCTACACCTTC

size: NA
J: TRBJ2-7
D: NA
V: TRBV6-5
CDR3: CASSYRQLSYEQYF
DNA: TGTGCCAGCAGTTACCGACAGCTCTCCTACGAGCAGTACTTC

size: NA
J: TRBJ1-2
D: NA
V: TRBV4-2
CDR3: CASSQDRTYGYGYTF
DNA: TGTGCCAGCAGCCAAGATCGGACATACGGCTATGGCTACACCTTC

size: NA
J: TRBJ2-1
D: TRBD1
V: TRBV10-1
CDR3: CASSETKQGNYNEQFF
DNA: TGCGCCAGCAGTGAGACCAAACAGGGGAACTACAATGAGCAGTTCTTC

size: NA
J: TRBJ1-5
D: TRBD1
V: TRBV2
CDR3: CASRGQGGQPQHF
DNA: TGTGCCAGCAGGGGGCAGGGGGGTCAGCCCCAGCATTTT

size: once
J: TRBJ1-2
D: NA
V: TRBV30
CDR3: CAWNGKGSYGYTF
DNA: TGTGCCTGGAATGGGAAGGGGTCTTATGGCTACACCTTC

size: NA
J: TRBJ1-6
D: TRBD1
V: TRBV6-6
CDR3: CASSLTGGTSSYNSPLHF
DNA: TGTGCCAGCAGTCTGACAGGGGGTACCAGCTCCTATAATTCACCCCTCCACTTT

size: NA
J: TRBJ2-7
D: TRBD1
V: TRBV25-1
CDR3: CASSPGQGPRQYF
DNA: TGTGCCAGCAGTCCGGGACAGGGGCCGAGGCAGTACTTC

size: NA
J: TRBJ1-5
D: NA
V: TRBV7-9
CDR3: CASSRPEQPQHF
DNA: TGTGCCAGCAGCCGTCCAGAACAGCCCCAGCATTTT